The rows below give T cell receptor beta chains drawn from one sample of a study of cytomegalovirus exposure and HLA in healthy donors. Measured with immunoSEQ multiplex PCR; TCRdb has only the in-frame clones, and not every one. The profile shows some 200,000 clones, roughly 84% of them singletons. Material for sequencing was PBMCs. The receptors were sampled from a woman aged 45-59 years in good health and CMV-seropositive. Both conserved end residues are part of each CDR3. A D gene is named only where the DNA matches it firmly. Part of the rows lack a size; the others show once, few, many or a class for expanded clones.

D gene | J gene | V gene | clone size | CDR3 DNA | CDR3 protein
TRBD2 | TRBJ2-3 | TRBV4-2 | once | TGTGCCAGCAGCCTATTAGCGGGGGCCAGCACAGATACGCAGTATTTT | CASSLLAGASTDTQYF
- | TRBJ2-5 | TRBV7-3 | - | TGTGCCAGCAGCGTAAAGAGAGGAGAGACCCAGTACTTC | CASSVKRGETQYF
- | TRBJ2-7 | TRBV2 | - | TGTGCCAGCAGTGAACCCCAAGGTAGCGTGGAGTACTTC | CASSEPQGSVEYF
TRBD1 | TRBJ1-6 | TRBV5-1 | - | TGCGCCAGCAGCTTGGTGGGACAGGGGGCCAATTCACCCCTCCACTTT | CASSLVGQGANSPLHF
- | TRBJ1-6 | TRBV27 | - | TGTGCCAGCAGTTTCACGGGCTCCTATAATTCACCCCTCCACTTT | CASSFTGSYNSPLHF
- | TRBJ1-1 | TRBV7-8 | - | TGTGCCAGCAGCTGGGGCATATTGAACACTGAAGCTTTCTTT | CASSWGILNTEAFF
TRBD1 | TRBJ2-5 | TRBV5-1 | - | TGCGCCAGCAGCAGGCGGGGGACAGGGTACGAGGAGCAGTACTTC | CASSRRGTGYEEQYF
- | TRBJ1-1 | TRBV9 | - | TGTGCCAGCAGCCCTGGACAGCCCCTCGCCGAAGCTTTCTTT | CASSPGQPLAEAFF
- | TRBJ2-1 | TRBV5-1 | - | TGCGCCAGCAGCTTAACCGGGGCGGGGGCCAACAATGAGCAGTTCTTC | CASSLTGAGANNEQFF
TRBD1 | TRBJ1-1 | TRBV25-1 | - | TGTGCCAGCGGGCGGGACAGGGGAAGGTACACTGAAGCCTTCTTT | CASGRDRGRYTEAFF
- | TRBJ1-2 | TRBV14 | - | TGTGCCAGCAGCCAAGCCCAGGGATGGGATGGCTACACCTTC | CASSQAQGWDGYTF
- | TRBJ1-4 | TRBV21-1 | - | TGTGCCAGCAGCAATGCCACAGGGGGCGCAAGAGAAAAACTGTTTTTT | CASSNATGGAREKLFF
TRBD2 | TRBJ2-5 | TRBV7-2 | - | TGTGCCAGCAGCTTAGCGACTTCGCGGGGGGGCGGAGAGACCCAGTACTTC | CASSLATSRGGGETQYF
TRBD1 | TRBJ2-2 | TRBV2 | - | TGTGCCAGCGGGGACAGGGGCACCGGGGAGCTGTTTTTT | CASGDRGTGELFF
- | TRBJ2-7 | TRBV4-2 | - | TGTGCCAGCAGCCAAGAGGGGACACCTTTAAACGAGCAGTACTTC | CASSQEGTPLNEQYF
TRBD1 | TRBJ1-2 | TRBV29-1 | - | TGCAGCGTTGAGGATGTGGGGACAGCATTGTATGGCTACACCTTC | CSVEDVGTALYGYTF
- | TRBJ2-7 | TRBV9 | - | TGTGCCAGCAGCCCTCAGACAAGAGCCTACGAGCAGTACTTC | CASSPQTRAYEQYF
- | TRBJ2-3 | TRBV7-3 | - | TGTGCCAGCAGCTCTGCTCGGGGAGACTCAGATACGCAGTATTTT | CASSSARGDSDTQYF
- | TRBJ2-5 | TRBV2 | - | TGTGCCAGCCCGAGCCCCCTAGCCGGGCGAGGTAAACAAGAGACCCAGTACTTC | CASPSPLAGRGKQETQYF
- | TRBJ1-5 | TRBV6-6 | - | TGTGCCAGCATGTCGGCCAGGGACTTTATGTCCCAGCATTTT | CASMSARDFMSQHF
TRBD1 | TRBJ1-2 | TRBV6-1 | - | TGTGCCAGCAGTTCCCGGGACAGGGGAGGTGGCTACACCTTC | CASSSRDRGGGYTF
- | TRBJ2-1 | TRBV29-1 | - | TGCAGCGCCGTGAGGGAAACGGGGGTATCCTACAATGAGCAGTTCTTC | CSAVRETGVSYNEQFF
- | TRBJ1-2 | TRBV10-1 | - | TGCGCCAGCAGTGACCTCCAGACAGGTTCCAACTATGGCTACACCTTC | CASSDLQTGSNYGYTF
TRBD1 | TRBJ1-4 | TRBV29-1 | - | TGCAGCGCCTTAGGTAGGGGGCGGTTTGCAACTAATGAAAAACTGTTTTTT | CSALGRGRFATNEKLFF
TRBD2 | TRBJ2-3 | TRBV7-2 | - | TGTGCCAGCAGCCGGGGGACTAGCGGGGGGACAAGTGTAGATACGCAGTATTTT | CASSRGTSGGTSVDTQYF
TRBD1 | TRBJ2-7 | TRBV5-4 | - | TGTGCCAGCAGCTTGTCAGGGGGTAGCGAGCAGTACTTC | CASSLSGGSEQYF
TRBD2 | TRBJ2-3 | TRBV4-3 | once | TGCGCCAGCAGCCAAGATAGGACTAGCGGGTCCCTCACAGATACGCAGTATTTT | CASSQDRTSGSLTDTQYF
- | TRBJ2-2 | TRBV6-6 | - | TGTGCCAGCAAGCTTGGGAACACCGGGGAGCTGTTTTTT | CASKLGNTGELFF
TRBD2 | TRBJ2-1 | TRBV5-4 | - | TGTGCCAGCAGCCTACCGGGACTAGTTGTCAATGAGCAGTTCTTC | CASSLPGLVVNEQFF
TRBD2 | TRBJ2-7 | TRBV29-1 | - | TGCAGCGGAAACCTGGGACTAGCGGGGGGGACCTACGAGCAGTACTTC | CSGNLGLAGGTYEQYF
TRBD1 | TRBJ1-4 | TRBV2 | - | TGTGCCAGCAGTTCGGAGGGACAGGGGAATGAAAAACTGTTTTTT | CASSSEGQGNEKLFF
- | TRBJ2-3 | TRBV11-2 | once | TGTGCCAGCAGCTTCGGACATCAGGGATTAGATACGCAGTATTTT | CASSFGHQGLDTQYF
TRBD1 | TRBJ2-1 | TRBV7-3 | - | TGTGCCAGCAGCGTCCCGGGACAGGGCTCCTACAATGAGCAGTTCTTC | CASSVPGQGSYNEQFF
- | TRBJ2-7 | TRBV19 | once | TGTGCCAGTAGTCGGACACAGATCTACGAGCAGTACTTC | CASSRTQIYEQYF
TRBD1 | TRBJ1-3 | TRBV19 | - | TGTGCCAGTAGGGGTTCCGGGACAGTTGGAAACACCATATATTTT | CASRGSGTVGNTIYF
TRBD1 | TRBJ1-1 | TRBV29-1 | - | TGCAGCGTTGAAGGGAGACAGGGGGCGCGGGTGAACACTGAAGCTTTCTTT | CSVEGRQGARVNTEAFF